This paragraph reports one TCR beta chain. Its antigen is undetermined. This entry is derived from a study of T cell responses to AZD1222 COVID-19 vaccine. Study-level information: Second-dose intervals of approximately 4 or approximately 12 weeks were pooled. Findings of the study overall: Donors skewed white British and female; clonal diversity was possibly underestimated. At baseline, seropositivity was found in only six or seven AZD1222 recipients. The study found Spike-specific TCR breadth and depth rose after two AZD1222 doses.

Profiled with immunoSEQ multiplex PCR; TCRdb holds only in-frame clones, not every one. The table shows about 120,000 clones, with 92% occurring only once. The sample consisted of peripheral blood, taken on day 0 of AZD1222 vaccination. The receptor comes from an adult in good health.

CDR3 sequence reads: CASISGRADTQYF. In DNA form, the CDR3 reads TGTGCCAGCATAAGCGGGAGGGCAGATACGCAGTATTTT. The V gene is TRBV2, the J gene TRBJ2-3, with TRBD2 matching 10 bases. Losses at the gene ends were 7 bases for V and 4 bases for J; bases not matched to a gene: 2. The CDR3 loop spans 13 amino acids. CDR1 SNHLY and CDR2 FYNNEI come from the germline V gene.